This paragraph covers one T cell receptor beta chain sequence. Profiled with immunoSEQ multiplex PCR; TCRdb holds only in-frame clones, not every one. The data contain about 52,000 clones, around four fifths of them singletons. The sample belongs to a study of OX40 agonist ivuxolimab in advanced cancers. This TCR derives from an adult with an advanced solid tumor such as melanoma, head and neck, liver or kidney cancer. Material: CD4+ or CD8+ T cells sorted from blood, obtained in a trial of the OX40 agonist ivuxolimab.

The CDR3 protein is CATRGRGGHYEQYF. The CDR3, as DNA: TGTGCCACCAGGGGGCGAGGAGGTCATTACGAGCAGTACTTC. The chain links TRBV6-5 to TRBJ2-7; 8 bases fit TRBD1. Germline V gene sequence: CDR1 MNHEY, CDR2 SVGAGI. Germline trimming cut 10 bases from V and 4 bases from J; bases unmatched to any gene: 12. The CDR3 has 14 amino acids.